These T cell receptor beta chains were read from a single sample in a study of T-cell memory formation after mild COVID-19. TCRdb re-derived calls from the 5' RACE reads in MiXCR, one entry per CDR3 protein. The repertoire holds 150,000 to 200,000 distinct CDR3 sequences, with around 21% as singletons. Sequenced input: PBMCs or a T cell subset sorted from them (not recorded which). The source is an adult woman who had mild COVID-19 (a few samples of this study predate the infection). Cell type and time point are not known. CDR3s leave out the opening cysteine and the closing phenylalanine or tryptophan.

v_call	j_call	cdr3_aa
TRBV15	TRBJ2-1	ATSSRLTSGGAQNEQF
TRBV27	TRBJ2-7	ASSLVGFGQGYEQY
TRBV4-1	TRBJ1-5	ASSQGANSNQPQH
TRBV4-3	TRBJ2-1	ASSQGTGWNEQF
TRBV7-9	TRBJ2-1	ASSSILGQDVWNEQF
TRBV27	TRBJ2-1	ASSRGTSGNYEQF
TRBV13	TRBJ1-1	ASSYRGSTEAF
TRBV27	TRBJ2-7	ASSLSWRSYEQY
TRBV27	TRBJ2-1	ASRGGLSSYNEQF
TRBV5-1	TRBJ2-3	ASSSPPEAPDTQY
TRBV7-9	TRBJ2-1	ASSYRGAGVVDEQF
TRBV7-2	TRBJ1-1	ASSIPLLTGEVNTEAF
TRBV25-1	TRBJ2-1	ASSQLAGPYNEQF
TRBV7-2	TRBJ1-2	ASSLESTGGRGYT
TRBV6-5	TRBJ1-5	ASNPPGQRQH
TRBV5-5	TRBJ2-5	ASSLSPGTQETQY
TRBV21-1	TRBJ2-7	ASSAKSGTGICEQY